This T cell receptor (beta chain) came from a study of T cell repertoires in aging, cancer and after chemotherapy. Study at large: Six age groups, ranging from 30 or younger to 70 or older, included the donors. Clear clonal overlap appeared across healthy donor samples taken over several months to years. The full dataset contained 7 million to 9.5 million TCR reads.

Multiplex touch-down PCR with TRB-A/B primers amplified rearranged V-D-J TRB sequences. TCRdb re-analysed the multiplex PCR reads in MiXCR, keeping a single row per CDR3 protein. The table has approximately 10,000 distinct CDR3 sequences, roughly 33% seen once. Study-wide results and caveats: Across the chemotherapy interval, each cancer cohort showed higher median generation probability, suggesting thymic rebound.

This clonotype has more than one count but fewer than ten. What it recognizes is unknown. Peripheral blood genomic DNA, not sorted cells or RNA, was the template. V shed 3 bases and J shed 1 base, with 15 bases lying between them. The CDR3 contains 16 residues. The germline CDR1 and CDR2 sequences are MDHEN and SYDVKM. The sample comprised blood. The chain links TRBV28 to TRBJ2-5; D uncertain. The source of this sequence is a human donor in good health. The donor label of this sample is uncertain. The CDR3 DNA reads TGTGCCAGCAGTTTGGCTGTGGAAGGGCGCCAAGAGACCCAGTACTTC. It codes for CASSLAVEGRQETQYF.